The TCR beta chain under discussion was sequenced for a study of blood T cell repertoires in COVID-19. Study-wide context: The samples span acute and convalescent COVID-19 from the United States, Italy and Spain.

The CDR3 has 15 amino acids. Germline lookup yields CDR1 SGHTS and CDR2 YDEGEE. Trimming took 4 bases from V and 2 from J; bases not matched to a gene: 6. Per the authors' pipeline: Estimation of nucleated cell counts was performed using reference gene primer amplification. Repertoires were generated with immunoSEQ multiplex PCR, while TCRdb's copy carries only in-frame clones and drops some. The V and J calls and clone size were taken over from that table, and D and trimming were inferred from the DNA. The sample includes about 58,000 clones, about four fifths seen only once; the top ten take roughly 5.3%.

The material sequenced was peripheral blood. V is TRBV5-8 and J is TRBJ1-1; 9 positions agree with TRBD1. The clonotype comes from a human donor in a cohort sampled during active COVID-19. CDR3 in amino acids: CASSPRDRVNTEAFF. The CDR3 DNA reads as TGTGCCAGCAGCCCGCGGGACAGGGTTAACACTGAAGCTTTCTTT.